One and the same sample provided the 19 T cell receptor beta chains below, sequenced in a study of OX40 agonist ivuxolimab in advanced cancers. Libraries were prepared by immunoSEQ multiplex PCR; TCRdb keeps only in-frame clonotypes and omits some of them. The sample contains about 38,000 clones, about 80% of which appear only once. Sample: CD4+ or CD8+ T cells sorted from blood, taken in a trial of the OX40 agonist ivuxolimab. Source of these receptors: an adult with an advanced solid tumor such as melanoma, head and neck, liver or kidney cancer.

This chain connects TRBV12-5 to TRBJ1-4; maybe TRBD1 (6 bases). CDR1 and CDR2 from the germline V gene are LGHNT and FRNRAP. The CDR3 extends over 15 amino acids. Trimming pared 8 bases from V and 10 bases from J, leaving 23 bases between. The CDR3, as DNA: TGTGCTAGTCGACAGGAAGGAGCCCGGGCGGGAAAACTGTTTTTT. Protein: CASRQEGARAGKLFF.

The chain links TRBV5-4 to TRBJ1-2, with a tentative D call TRBD1 (6 bases). Trimming shortened V by 2 bases and J by 8 bases, and 13 bases separated the two germline ends. Germline assignment: CDR1 SGHNT and CDR2 YYREEE (reference sequence). CDR3 length equals 13 residues. CDR3 bases: TGTGCCAGCAGCTTTGGGGGCACGGACGGCTACACCTTC. Amino acids: CASSFGGTDGYTF.

This chain links TRBV7-9 with TRBJ2-7; the D is unclear. CDR3 length: 14 amino acids. The V end was cut by 1 base, the J end by 6 bases, with 13 bases between. Germline lookup yields CDR1 SEHNR and CDR2 FQNEAQ (reference sequence). The CDR3 DNA is TGTGCCAGCAGCTTAGGTTTAGATCGGATCGAGCAGTACTTC. Its protein product is CASSLGLDRIEQYF.

V and J are TRBV27 and TRBJ2-1, with D perhaps matching TRBD1 or TRBD2 (6 bases each). Germline V gene data show CDR1 as MNHEY and CDR2 as SMNVEV (reference sequence). Trimming stripped 5 bases from V and 7 bases from J, with 18 bases between. CDR3 length: 15 amino acids. CDR3 bases: TGTGCCAGCAGTATTAGCGGAGGAGGACAGAATGAGCAGTTCTTC. Protein sequence: CASSISGGGQNEQFF.

This clone was seen once. The chain is built from TRBV5-1 and TRBJ2-5, with TRBD2 matching over 10 bases. The CDR3 is 16 amino acids. CDR1 and CDR2 from the germline V gene are SGHRS and YFSETQ. V lost 4 bases and J lost 0; bases outside the gene matches: 6. The CDR3 region has the DNA TGCGCCAGCAGCAGGCGGACTAGCGGCAACCAAGAGACCCAGTACTTC. Translation gives CASSRRTSGNQETQYF.

The V call is TRBV7-8, the J call TRBJ2-7, with D tentatively TRBD1 (6 bases). From germline, CDR1 is SGHVS and CDR2 FQNEAQ. The length of the CDR3 is 15 residues. V lost 1 base to trimming and J lost 6 bases, with 16 bases between them. The CDR3 region has the DNA TGTGCCAGCAGCTTAGGTCGGCGCAGGGGATCCGAGCAGTACTTC. This translates into CASSLGRRRGSEQYF.

Notes on this clone: The final CDR3 position lacks the conserved phenylalanine or tryptophan, pointing to a likely read error. In DNA, the CDR3 is TGTGCCAGCAGTTTCGGTCAAAACTATGGCTACACCCTC. Amino acids: CASSFGQNYGYTL. The genes are TRBV28 and TRBJ1-2; D unresolved. Trimming pared 3 bases from V and 2 bases from J, leaving 7 bases between. Germline V gene sequence: CDR1 MDHEN, CDR2 SYDVKM. This CDR3 comprises 13 residues.

This rearrangement joins TRBV19 to TRBJ1-3; D remains ambiguous. There are 15 residues in the CDR3. Trimming cost V 5 bases and J 3 bases, with 14 bases left between them. Germline V lookup: CDR1 LNHDA, CDR2 SQIVND (reference sequence). The CDR3: CASSPRQIGGNTIYF. In DNA form, the CDR3 reads TGTGCCAGTAGTCCGCGACAAATCGGTGGAAACACCATATATTTT.

The chain carries TRBV6-1 and TRBJ2-7; tentative D call: TRBD1 (6 bases). CDR3 size: 15 residues. Trimming removed 8 bases at V and 2 bases at J, with 19 bases between. Germline V gene sequence: CDR1 MNHNS, CDR2 SASEGT. CDR3 sequence (DNA): TGTGCCAGCCACTCAGGGGCCACTCAAACCTACGAGCAGTACTTC. Its translation: CASHSGATQTYEQYF.

This rearrangement joins TRBV6-5 to TRBJ2-7; D perhaps matches TRBD2 (7 bases). Germline V CDR1 and CDR2: MNHEY, SVGAGI. The CDR3 extends over 15 amino acids. The V and J ends lost 6 bases and 2 bases respectively, with 17 bases between them. The CDR3 region is CASRGSGGLTYEQYF. The CDR3 DNA reads TGTGCCAGCAGGGGTTCGGGGGGCCTCACCTACGAGCAGTACTTC.

The V gene is TRBV29-1, the J gene TRBJ2-2, with 8 nucleotides matching TRBD2. The CDR3 runs 15 residues. V lost 2 bases and J lost 1; bases outside the gene matches: 3. Germline lookup yields CDR1 SQVTM and CDR2 ANQGSEA. The CDR3 spells CSVEFLAGNTGELFF. The CDR3 DNA follows: TGCAGCGTTGAATTCCTAGCGGGGAACACCGGGGAGCTGTTTTTT.

The rearrangement uses TRBV7-8 and TRBJ2-3; D may be TRBD2 (5 bases). Per the germline V gene, CDR1 is SGHVS and CDR2 is FQNEAQ. The CDR3 totals 15 residues. The V gene lost 1 base and the J gene lost 2 bases, with 10 bases spanning the gap. CDR3 nucleotide sequence: TGTGCCAGCAGCTTAGGGACTCTTACCACAGATACGCAGTATTTT. Its translation is CASSLGTLTTDTQYF.

There are a few counts of this clone. V is TRBV10-1 and J is TRBJ2-1; 9 positions match TRBD2. V was pared by 2 bases and J by 4 bases, with 0 bases of the junction left unmatched. Germline V CDR1 and CDR2: WNHNN, SYGVQD (reference sequence). CDR3 length: 14 amino acids. CDR3 in amino acids: CASSESGGYNEQFF. In nucleotides, the CDR3 is TGCGCCAGCAGTGAGAGCGGGGGGTACAATGAGCAGTTCTTC.

The chain joins TRBV18 to TRBJ1-5; TRBD1 matches at 7 bases. In germline, CDR1 is KGHSH, CDR2 LQKENI. The length of the CDR3 is 12 residues. J was trimmed by 4 bases and V by 8 bases; bases with no gene match: 2. CDR3 sequence: CASRDSNQPQHF. The CDR3 DNA is TGTGCCAGCCGGGACAGTAATCAGCCCCAGCATTTT.

The chain is built from TRBV29-1 and TRBJ2-1; TRBD2 matches at 10 bases. The V and J ends lost 1 base and 8 bases, in that order; junction bases with no gene match: 11. The V gene's germline CDR1 is SQVTM and CDR2 ANQGSEA. The CDR3 extends over 16 amino acids. CDR3: CSVEGAAGGPRYEQFF. The CDR3 DNA is TGCAGCGTTGAAGGGGCAGCGGGAGGGCCGAGGTATGAGCAGTTCTTC.

This sequence joins TRBV27 and TRBJ1-5; D unclear. The ends were cut back, 9 bases at V and 2 bases at J, with 23 bases in the middle. The CDR3 consists of 17 residues. Germline CDR1 is MNHEY and CDR2 is SMNVEV (reference sequence). As DNA, the CDR3 is TGTGCCAGTCGACGGGTTGGTGGGGTTGGGCGCAATCAGCCCCAGCATTTT. Translated, it gives CASRRVGGVGRNQPQHF.

This clone was observed a few times. The sample carries other DNA sequences with the same CDR3. The chain recombines TRBV5-6 with TRBJ2-3, with D perhaps being TRBD1 or TRBD2 (5 bases each). Trimming took 0 bases from V and 0 from J, leaving 8 bases between them. The CDR3 sequence is 15 residues long. Looked up from germline, CDR1 is SGHDT and CDR2 is YYEEEE. This CDR3 is CASSLAGASTDTQYF. The CDR3 DNA is TGTGCCAGCAGCTTGGCCGGGGCTAGCACAGATACGCAGTATTTT.

DNA for the CDR3: TGTGCCAGCAGTTCGGATTTTAGCGAGTACAATGAGCAGTTCTTC. Residues: CASSSDFSEYNEQFF. The chain couples TRBV6-5 to TRBJ2-1; D perhaps matches TRBD2 (5 bases). V lost 4 bases, J lost 4 bases, and 14 bases lay in between. The CDR3 has 15 residues. Germline assignment: CDR1 MNHEY and CDR2 SVGAGI.

This chain uses TRBV6-1 with TRBJ2-7, with D possibly TRBD2 on 7 matching bases. CDR3 size: 13 residues. V shed 7 bases and J shed 13 bases, with 23 bases lying between them. Germline CDR1 reads MNHNS; CDR2 reads SASEGT. The CDR3 region is CASIRGGDGSCYF. The CDR3 nucleotides read TGTGCCAGCATCAGAGGGGGGGACGGGAGTTGTTACTTC.